The sequence of this T cell receptor beta chain was determined in a study of control samples from healthy donors and cancer patients (dated by TCRdb to the early 2020s). The junction carries 14 bases between V and J, which are trimmed by 6 bases and 0 bases respectively. From the cysteine up to the phenylalanine, the CDR3 has a length of 15 residues. Only the CDR3 DNA stays, 45 bases, in frame from base 1. Based on the germline V gene (reference sequence), the CDR1 and CDR2 sequences are LNHDA and SQIVND. The library was made by the immunoSEQ multiplex PCR assay. TCRdb took this table from immuneACCESS and kept in-frame rearrangements with V and J called. Such tables lack part of the clones; where checked against another copy, unresolved V genes explain under half of the gap, and the rest is unexplained. This sample's clone table shows some 180,000 clones. 2% to 2.5% of the sample goes to the ten largest clones.

Points on this clone: Its antigen is not yet known.

The sequence is built from TRBV19 and TRBJ1-1; the D region possibly corresponds to TRBD1 (6 bases align). Material: blood. The sequence was obtained from a woman aged 25 to 39 in good health. CDR3 reads: CASRPDRTMNTEAFF. The nucleotide sequence reads TGTGCCAGTAGGCCGGACAGAACCATGAACACTGAAGCTTTCTTT.